This T cell receptor (beta chain) was found in a study of cytomegalovirus exposure and HLA in healthy donors. Study-level findings and limits: The study flagged roughly 150 TCR beta chains as cytomegalovirus-associated.

Germline CDR1 SGHAT, CDR2 FQNNGV. The V end lost 5 bases, the J end lost 6 bases, and 14 bases lay between the germline ends. The CDR3 extends over 14 amino acids. Use of 60 Vbeta and 13 Jbeta primers characterized the PCR. Sequencing used immunoSEQ multiplex PCR; TCRdb keeps in-frame clones, though not all of them. The sample lists more than 150,000 clones, roughly 87% seen once, with roughly 0.23% in the top ten. In the case of this clone: Its antigen is as yet unknown.

The sequencing input was PBMCs. This clonotype originated in a girl under three years old in good health and CMV-seronegative. The rearrangement joins TRBV11-2 to TRBJ1-3; D might be TRBD1 (6 bases). CDR3 protein: CASSPLDSTNTIYF. CDR3 DNA sequence: TGTGCCAGCAGCCCCTTGGACAGTACAAACACCATATATTTT.